One and the same sample provided the 12 T cell receptor beta chains below, sequenced in a study of T cells in Graves' hyperthyroidism and ophthalmopathy. RNA transcripts yielded amplified TCR beta CDR3 regions. Using the HTBI primer set, a first-round RT-PCR was run on the TCR CDR3. TCRdb used MiXCR to reprocess the multiplex PCR reads, holding one entry per CDR3 protein. The data contain about 98,000 distinct CDR3 sequences, about 37% of them singletons. The specimen was peripheral blood or thyroid tissue (not recorded which). The receptors derive from a woman aged 25 to 39 with Graves' hyperthyroidism.

This clonotype was recorded many times. This sequence joins TRBV28 and TRBJ2-5; 7 nucleotides line up with TRBD2. Germline CDR1 is MDHEN and CDR2 is SYDVKM. The CDR3 contains 16 residues. J gave up 2 bases and V 6 bases, and 12 bases lay outside the gene matches. This CDR3 reads CASSPLGGTSQETQYF. Written as DNA, the CDR3 is TGTGCCAGCAGCCCACTCGGGGGGACCAGTCAAGAGACCCAGTACTTC. Complete variable domain (other parts from reference TRBV28 and TRBJ2-5): DVKVTQSSRYLVKRTGEKVFLECVQDMDHENMFWYRQDPGLGLRLIYFSYDVKMKEKGDIPEGYSVSREKKERFSLILESASTNQTSMYLCASSPLGGTSQETQYFGPGTRLLVL.

Remarks on this clonotype: The CDR3 does not end in the conserved phenylalanine or tryptophan, so this is likely a read error. The limits of the CDR3 on the DNA are not certain, so only TCRdb's listed CDR3 is given. This chain links TRBV2 with TRBJ1-2. The CDR3 has 14 residues if both end residues are counted. CDR1 and CDR2 (germline): SNHLY, FYNNEI. The CDR3 sequence: CASSEAPRYYGCTL.

This clonotype has a count of ten or more. The chain employs TRBV28 and TRBJ1-1; 11 nucleotides match TRBD1. This CDR3 comprises 14 residues. V lost 6 bases, J lost 4 bases, and 4 bases stayed unmatched. Germline V gene sequence: CDR1 MDHEN, CDR2 SYDVKM. The CDR3 is CASRLGTGGTEAFF. In DNA form, the CDR3 reads TGTGCCAGCAGACTAGGGACAGGGGGCACTGAAGCTTTCTTT.

The table lists this clonotype with a few counts. This sequence joins TRBV28 and TRBJ2-7; 8 bases line up with TRBD1. The CDR3 runs to 17 residues. V shed 3 bases and J 2 bases; nucleotides not matched to a gene: 12. Germline values: CDR1 MDHEN, CDR2 SYDVKM. The CDR3 spells CASSFPRDRIGAYEQYF. CDR3 in DNA: TGTGCCAGCAGTTTCCCGCGGGACAGGATCGGGGCCTACGAGCAGTACTTC.

The chain employs TRBV28 and TRBJ2-7; 7 positions match TRBD2. The germline V gene encodes CDR1 MDHEN and CDR2 SYDVKM. The CDR3 extends over 14 amino acids. V shed 1 base, J shed 3 bases, and the junction held 3 bases outside the gene matches. For the CDR3, the DNA is TGTGCCAGCAGTTTATTGGGGGGGGTCTACGAGCAGTACTTC. Translation: CASSLLGGVYEQYF.

V and J are TRBV25-1 and TRBJ2-6; D is tentatively TRBD1 or TRBD2 (5 bases each). V was trimmed by 8 bases and J by 0 bases, leaving 20 bases between them. The CDR3 runs to 18 residues. Germline V gene sequence: CDR1 MGHDK, CDR2 SYGVNS. The CDR3 nucleotides are TGTGCCAGCCCCGGGGCACAGGCATACGTCTCTGGGGCCAACGTCCTGACTTTC. Translated: CASPGAQAYVSGANVLTF.

This clonotype was seen at least ten times. The CDR3 region is CAISARGNGEQYF. The CDR3 DNA is TGTGCCATCAGTGCCAGGGGGAACGGCGAGCAGTACTTC. This chain links TRBV10-3 with TRBJ2-7, with 7 bases fitting TRBD1. The ends lost 4 bases at V and 6 bases at J; junction bases unmatched: 6. The V gene's germline CDR1 is ENHRY and CDR2 SYGVKD. There are 13 residues in the CDR3.

The genes are TRBV7-2 and TRBJ2-5; 9 bases are shared with TRBD2. From germline, CDR1 is SGHTA and CDR2 FQGNSA. Trimming at V came to 11 bases and at J to 6 bases, leaving 16 bases not matched to a gene. The CDR3 spans 15 residues. This chain's CDR3 is CACAGVAGVAKTQYF. DNA of the CDR3: TGTGCCTGCGCGGGAGTAGCGGGAGTTGCGAAGACCCAGTACTTC.

This clonotype has ten or more counts. The rearrangement uses TRBV18 and TRBJ1-3, with TRBD1 matching over 8 bases. V shed 3 bases and J 5 bases; nucleotides not matched to a gene: 6. Looked up from germline, CDR1 is KGHSH and CDR2 is LQKENI. This CDR3 is built from 15 residues. The CDR3 DNA sequence: TGTGCCAGCTCACCCGGGACAGGAGGAAGAAACACCATATATTTT. Amino acids: CASSPGTGGRNTIYF.

This clonotype showed up many times. CDR3: CASGVGFGETQYF. In DNA form, the CDR3 reads TGTGCCAGCGGAGTCGGTTTCGGGGAGACCCAGTACTTC. The chain couples TRBV6-6 to TRBJ2-5; D ambiguous. With 8 bases removed from V and 5 bases from J, the gap between germline ends came to 15 bases. Germline lookup yields CDR1 MNHNY and CDR2 SVGAGI (reference sequence). This CDR3 spans 13 amino acids.

The chain is built from TRBV2 and TRBJ2-2, with a weak D call TRBD2 (5 bases). Germline CDR1 SNHLY, CDR2 FYNNEI. The CDR3 extends over 15 amino acids. Trimming removed 6 bases at V and 2 bases at J, with 13 bases between. CDR3 loop: CASRLVATNTGELFF. The CDR3 DNA follows: TGTGCCAGCAGGCTGGTAGCGACTAACACCGGGGAGCTGTTTTTT.

Of note for this clonotype: This may arise from a read error, as a much more abundant clone is one base away. The V and J genes are TRBV10-3 and TRBJ1-5; 9 positions match TRBD1. CDR3 length: 15 amino acids. V lost 2 bases and J lost 6; bases outside the gene matches: 5. Looked up from germline, CDR1 is ENHRY and CDR2 is SYGVKD. CDR3 sequence (DNA): TGTGCCATCAGTGAGCGGGGGACAGGGACTCAGCCCCAGCATTTT. Protein product: CAISERGTGTQPQHF.